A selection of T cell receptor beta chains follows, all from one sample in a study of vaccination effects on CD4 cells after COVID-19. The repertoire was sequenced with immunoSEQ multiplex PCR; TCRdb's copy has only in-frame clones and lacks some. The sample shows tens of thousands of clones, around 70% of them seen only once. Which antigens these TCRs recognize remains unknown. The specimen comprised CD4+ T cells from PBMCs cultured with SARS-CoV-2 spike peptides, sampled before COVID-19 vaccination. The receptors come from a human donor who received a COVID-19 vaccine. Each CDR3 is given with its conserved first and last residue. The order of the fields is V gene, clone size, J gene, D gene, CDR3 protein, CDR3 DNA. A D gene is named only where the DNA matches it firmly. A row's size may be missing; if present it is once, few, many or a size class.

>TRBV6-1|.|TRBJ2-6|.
CASSEAGGGANVLTF
TGTGCCAGCAGTGAAGCGGGAGGCGGGGCCAACGTCCTGACTTTC
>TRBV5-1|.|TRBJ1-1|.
CASSLGSGTGVKLFF
TGCGCCAGCAGCTTGGGCTCTGGGACGGGGGTGAAGCTTTTCTTT
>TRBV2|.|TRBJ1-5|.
CASWDGYSNQPQHF
TGTGCCAGCTGGGACGGTTATAGCAATCAGCCCCAGCATTTT
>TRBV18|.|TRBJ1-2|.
CASSPGQVTPSGYTF
TGTGCCAGCTCACCCGGCCAGGTAACGCCGAGCGGCTACACCTTC
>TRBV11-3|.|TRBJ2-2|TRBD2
CASSRSGGATTGELFF
TGTGCCAGCAGCCGTAGCGGGGGGGCGACCACCGGGGAGCTGTTTTTT
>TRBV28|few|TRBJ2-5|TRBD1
CASSFDRGIQETQYF
TGTGCCAGCAGTTTTGACAGGGGAATCCAAGAGACCCAGTACTTC
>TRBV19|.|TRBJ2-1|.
CASSIRRWTRVYNEQFF
TGTGCCAGTAGTATTCGCCGCTGGACAAGGGTCTACAATGAGCAGTTCTTC
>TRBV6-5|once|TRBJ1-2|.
CASSPTARTNYGYTF
TGTGCCAGCAGTCCGACAGCCCGTACTAACTATGGCTACACCTTC
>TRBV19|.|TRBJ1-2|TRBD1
CATRDRGGSGGYTF
TGTGCCACCCGGGACAGGGGTGGGTCTGGCGGCTACACCTTC
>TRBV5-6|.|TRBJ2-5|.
CASSFWYRGGETQYF
TGTGCCAGCAGCTTTTGGTACAGAGGGGGAGAGACCCAGTACTTC
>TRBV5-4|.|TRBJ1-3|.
CASSPSQGKGNTIYF
TGTGCCAGCAGCCCCTCCCAAGGGAAAGGAAACACCATATATTTT
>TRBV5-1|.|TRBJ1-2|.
CASSLTNRDVYGYTF
TGCGCCAGCAGCTTGACAAACAGGGATGTCTATGGCTACACCTTC
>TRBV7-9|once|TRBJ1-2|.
CASSLRTEDGYTF
TGTGCCAGCAGCTTGAGGACAGAGGATGGCTACACCTTC
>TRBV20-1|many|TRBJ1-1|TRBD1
CSATGQGAFF
TGCAGTGCTACCGGACAGGGAGCTTTCTTT
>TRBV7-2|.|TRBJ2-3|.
CASSLVPTSTDTQYF
TGTGCCAGCAGCTTAGTTCCCACTAGCACAGATACGCAGTATTTT
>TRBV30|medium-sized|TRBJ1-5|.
CAWGGGAQPQHF
TGTGCCTGGGGGGGAGGGGCACAGCCCCAGCATTTT
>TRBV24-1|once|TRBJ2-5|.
CATSKKARGVIPGETQYF
TGTGCCACCAGTAAAAAGGCCAGGGGGGTTATTCCGGGAGAGACCCAGTACTTC
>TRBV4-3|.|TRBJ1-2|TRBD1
CASAKTDTGGDGYTF
TGCGCCAGCGCTAAAACGGATACAGGGGGTGACGGCTACACCTTC
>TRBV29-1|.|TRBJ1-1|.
CSVFGGFNTEAFF
TGCAGCGTTTTTGGGGGCTTCAACACTGAAGCTTTCTTT
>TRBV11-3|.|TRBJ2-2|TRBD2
CASSLGGLAYTGELFF
TGTGCCAGCAGCTTAGGGGGACTAGCGTACACCGGGGAGCTGTTTTTT
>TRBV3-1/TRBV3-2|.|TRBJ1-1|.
CASCGRAKNTEAFF
TGTGCCAGCTGTGGTAGGGCCAAAAACACTGAAGCTTTCTTT
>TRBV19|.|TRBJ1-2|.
CASSIRGLGVSKPYGYTF
TGTGCCAGTAGTATCCGGGGTCTGGGGGTTTCCAAGCCCTATGGCTACACCTTC
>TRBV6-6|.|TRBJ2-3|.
CASTQAFSTDTQYF
TGTGCCAGCACCCAGGCATTTAGCACAGATACGCAGTATTTT
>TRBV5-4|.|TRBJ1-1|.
CASRNAGDTEAFF
TGTGCCAGCAGGAACGCAGGGGACACTGAAGCTTTCTTT
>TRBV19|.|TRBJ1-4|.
CASTPRGKGEKLFF
TGTGCCAGTACCCCGAGGGGGAAAGGTGAAAAACTGTTTTTT
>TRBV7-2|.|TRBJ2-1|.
CASSPPREFNEQFF
TGTGCCAGCAGCCCCCCTCGGGAGTTCAATGAGCAGTTCTTC
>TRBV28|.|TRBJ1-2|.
CATQGTPTYGYTF
TGTGCCACCCAGGGGACACCGACCTATGGCTACACCTTC